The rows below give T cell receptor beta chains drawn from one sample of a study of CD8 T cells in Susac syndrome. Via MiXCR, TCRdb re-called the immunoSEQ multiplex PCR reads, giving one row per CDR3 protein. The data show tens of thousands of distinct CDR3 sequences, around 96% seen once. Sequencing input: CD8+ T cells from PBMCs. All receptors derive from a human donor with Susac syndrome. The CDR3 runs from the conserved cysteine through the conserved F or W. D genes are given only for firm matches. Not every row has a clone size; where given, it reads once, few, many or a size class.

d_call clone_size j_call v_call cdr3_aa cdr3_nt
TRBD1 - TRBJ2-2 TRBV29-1 CSAGQGADGELFF TGCAGCGCCGGACAGGGGGCTGACGGGGAGCTGTTTTTT
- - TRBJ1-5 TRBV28 CASTEEGVQPQHF TGTGCCAGCACCGAAGAGGGGGTCCAGCCCCAGCATTTT
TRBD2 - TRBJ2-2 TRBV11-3 CASSYAPGGVTGELFF TGTGCCAGCAGCTACGCTCCCGGGGGGGTGACCGGGGAGCTGTTTTTT
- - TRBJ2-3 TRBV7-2 CASSLAGHSTDTQYF TGTGCCAGCAGCTTAGCAGGGCATAGCACAGATACGCAGTATTTT
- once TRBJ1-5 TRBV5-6 CASSSGFSNQPQHF TGTGCCAGCAGCTCCGGGTTTAGCAATCAGCCCCAGCATTTT
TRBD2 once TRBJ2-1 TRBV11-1 CASSDGQLAGRLTRSYNEQFF TGTGCCAGCAGCGACGGACAACTAGCGGGGCGCCTAACACGCTCCTACAATGAGCAGTTCTTC
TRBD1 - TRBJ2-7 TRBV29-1 CSVGGTASLTYEQYF TGCAGCGTTGGGGGGACAGCCTCACTCACTTACGAGCAGTACTTC
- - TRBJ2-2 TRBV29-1 CSVQGSGELFF TGCAGCGTTCAGGGATCCGGGGAGCTGTTTTTT
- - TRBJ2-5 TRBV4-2 CASSQGTPRAGLFTQETQYF TGTGCCAGCAGCCAAGGGACCCCCAGGGCTGGACTGTTCACACAAGAGACCCAGTACTTC
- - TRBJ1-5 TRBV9 CASSVGGEGSQHF TGTGCCAGCAGCGTTGGGGGGGAGGGGTCCCAGCATTTT
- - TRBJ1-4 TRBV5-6 CASSPSMGTTNEKLFF TGTGCCAGCAGCCCGTCAATGGGGACAACTAATGAAAAACTGTTTTTT
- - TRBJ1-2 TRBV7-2 CASNQGANYGYTF TGTGCCAGCAACCAAGGCGCCAACTATGGCTACACCTTC
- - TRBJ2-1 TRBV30 CAWSPALGRDEQFF TGTGCCTGGAGCCCGGCGTTAGGAAGGGATGAGCAGTTCTTC
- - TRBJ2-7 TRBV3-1 CASSQDFISYEQYF TGTGCCAGCAGCCAAGATTTCATCTCCTACGAGCAGTACTTC
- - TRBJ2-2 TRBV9 CASSPFTGELFF TGTGCCAGCAGCCCATTCACCGGGGAGCTGTTTTTT
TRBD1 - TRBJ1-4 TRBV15 CATSRSDRENEKLFF TGTGCCACCAGCAGGTCGGACAGGGAGAATGAAAAACTGTTTTTT
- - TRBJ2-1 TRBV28 CASSWDILGNEQFF TGTGCCAGCAGTTGGGACATCCTAGGCAATGAGCAGTTCTTC
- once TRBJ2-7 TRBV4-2 CASSQNPTYEQYF TGTGCCAGCAGCCAAAACCCAACTTACGAGCAGTACTTC
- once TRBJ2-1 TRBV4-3 CASSRGAQGGHYNEQFF TGCGCCAGCAGCCGAGGGGCCCAGGGGGGGCACTACAATGAGCAGTTCTTC
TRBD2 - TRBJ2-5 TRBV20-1 CSARSRGGARETQYF TGCAGTGCTAGGTCCCGGGGGGGGGCACGGGAGACCCAGTACTTC
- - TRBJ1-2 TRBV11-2 CASSPVQRSGYTF TGTGCCAGCAGCCCCGTCCAGCGGTCCGGCTACACCTTC
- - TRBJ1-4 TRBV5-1 CASSFGKKLFF TGCGCCAGCAGCTTCGGGAAGAAACTGTTTTTT
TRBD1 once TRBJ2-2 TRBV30 CAWRGDRGIAGELFF TGTGCCTGGAGGGGGGACAGGGGGATCGCCGGGGAGCTGTTTTTT
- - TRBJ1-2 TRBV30 CAWSRKNYGYTF TGTGCCTGGAGTCGGAAGAACTATGGCTACACCTTC
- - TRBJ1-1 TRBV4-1 CASSPLERLNTEAFF TGCGCCAGCAGCCCCCTCGAGAGGCTGAACACTGAAGCTTTCTTT
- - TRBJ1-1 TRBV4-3 CASSIIKNTEAFF TGCGCCAGCAGTATAATCAAGAACACTGAAGCTTTCTTT